This T cell receptor (beta chain) was recorded in a study of OX40 agonist ivuxolimab in advanced cancers. About the research overall: It was ivuxolimab, an agonistic anti-OX40 (CD134) antibody, that patients were treated with. Partial responses were recorded for three patients, including one with hepatocellular carcinoma and two with cutaneous melanoma.

The germline V and J ends were trimmed by 9 bases and 3 bases, with 14 bases remaining between them. This CDR3 has 13 amino acids. Germline values: CDR1 LNHDA, CDR2 SQIVND (reference sequence). General observations from the study: More expanded clones were seen, on average, in CD8+ T cells than in CD4+.

Details on this clone: What it binds is unknown.

Some clones are missing from TCRdb's copy, which holds only in-frame ones; the method was immunoSEQ multiplex PCR. The sample includes some 42,000 clones, 86% of them seen just once. This TCR came from an adult with an advanced solid tumor such as melanoma, head and neck, liver or kidney cancer. Sequenced material: CD4+ or CD8+ T cells sorted from blood, taken in a trial of the OX40 agonist ivuxolimab. The chain joins TRBV19 to TRBJ1-2; D possibly corresponds to TRBD1 (6 bases). CDR3 sequence (DNA): TGTGCCAGCCTAGACAGGTGGGACTATGGCTACACCTTC. Translating gives CASLDRWDYGYTF.